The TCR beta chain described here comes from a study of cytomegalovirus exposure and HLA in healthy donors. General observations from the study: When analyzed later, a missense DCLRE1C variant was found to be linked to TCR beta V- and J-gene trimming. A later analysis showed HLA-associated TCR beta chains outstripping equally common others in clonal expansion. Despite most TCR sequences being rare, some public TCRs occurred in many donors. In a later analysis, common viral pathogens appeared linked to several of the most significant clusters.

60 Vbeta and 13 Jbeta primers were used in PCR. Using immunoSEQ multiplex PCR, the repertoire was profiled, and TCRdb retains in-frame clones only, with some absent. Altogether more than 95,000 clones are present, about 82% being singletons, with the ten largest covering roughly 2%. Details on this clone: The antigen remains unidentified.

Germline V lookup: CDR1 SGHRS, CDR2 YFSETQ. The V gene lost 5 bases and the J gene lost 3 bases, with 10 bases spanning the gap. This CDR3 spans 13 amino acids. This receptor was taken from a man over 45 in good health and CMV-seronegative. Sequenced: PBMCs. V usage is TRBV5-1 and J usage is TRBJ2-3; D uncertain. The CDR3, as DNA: TGCGCCAGCAGTCTCAGGATGACAGATACGCAGTATTTT. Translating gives CASSLRMTDTQYF.